The clone carrying this T cell receptor beta chain has more than one count but fewer than ten. CDR3 length: 16 residues. The germline CDR1 and CDR2 sequences are SGHRS and YFSETQ. V was clipped by 3 bases and J by 1 base, with 15 bases between them. This record belongs to a study of beta chain features in type 1 diabetes. Every bit of the isolated RNA underwent reverse transcription, so sequencing read expressed TCRB transcripts. Generated by immunoSEQ multiplex PCR, the TCRdb table keeps only in-frame clones and is missing some. Of some 270,000 clones detected, less than 15% appear once; the ten largest clones hold around 0.03%.

The chain carries TRBV5-1 and TRBJ2-3, with D hard to call. Sequencing input: naive CD4+ T cells from blood. The TCR was taken from a woman between 40 and 55 years old in good health. The CDR3 spells CASSSYDSAGTDTQYF. CDR3 DNA: TGCGCCAGCAGCTCCTACGACTCCGCCGGCACAGATACGCAGTATTTT.